A selection of T cell receptor beta chains follows, all from one sample in a study of cytomegalovirus exposure and HLA in healthy donors. Assay: immunoSEQ multiplex PCR; the TCRdb copy retains only in-frame clones and omits some. Altogether 150,000 to 200,000 clones are present, 88% being singletons, with the ten largest covering approximately 3%. Sequenced material: PBMCs. The source is a man younger than 30 in good health and CMV-seronegative. CDR3s include the opening cysteine and the closing phenylalanine or tryptophan. Each record gives: clone size, J gene, D gene, V gene, CDR3 DNA, CDR3 protein. The D gene is left open where the match is weak. Clone size, where shown, is once, few, many, or a class for clones that have expanded.

size: .; J: TRBJ1-2; D: .; V: TRBV19; DNA: TGTGCCAGTAGTACATCAGACAGGTTGTCCACCTTC; CDR3: CASSTSDRLSTF
size: once; J: TRBJ1-2; D: TRBD1; V: TRBV5-8; DNA: TGTGCCAGCAGAGTAGGAGTGGACAGGGGCGGGTATGGCTACACCTTC; CDR3: CASRVGVDRGGYGYTF
size: .; J: TRBJ2-1; D: TRBD2; V: TRBV7-9; DNA: TGTGCCAGCAGCGAGGCCCGTCTAGCGGGTATCGAGCAGTTCTTC; CDR3: CASSEARLAGIEQFF
size: .; J: TRBJ2-1; D: TRBD2; V: TRBV10-3; DNA: TGTGCCATCAGTGAACCTAGCGGACCTAGCTCCTACAATGAGCAGTTCTTC; CDR3: CAISEPSGPSSYNEQFF
size: .; J: TRBJ2-1; D: TRBD2; V: TRBV11-2; DNA: TGTGCCAGCAGGCGGCTTAGTAGACTAGCGGAGTATACAGAGCAGTTCTTC; CDR3: CASRRLSRLAEYTEQFF
size: .; J: TRBJ2-7; D: .; V: TRBV2; DNA: TGTGCCAGCTTGGTTACATTCGAGCAGTACTTC; CDR3: CASLVTFEQYF
size: .; J: TRBJ2-7; D: TRBD2; V: TRBV4-3; DNA: TGCGCCAGCAGCCAAGATAAGCGGGAGGGCTCAGGGCAGTACTTC; CDR3: CASSQDKREGSGQYF
size: .; J: TRBJ2-7; D: TRBD1; V: TRBV11-3; DNA: TGTGCCAGCAGCCCCGGGACAGGACCTGCCTACGAGCAGTACTTC; CDR3: CASSPGTGPAYEQYF
size: .; J: TRBJ1-5; D: .; V: TRBV19; DNA: TGTGCCAGTAGTACCCGACTTCTGACCAGTACGTATCAGCCCCAGCATTTT; CDR3: CASSTRLLTSTYQPQHF
size: .; J: TRBJ1-3; D: .; V: TRBV12-5; DNA: TGTGCTAGTGGTTGGGGGGAGCCTGGAAACACCATATATTTT; CDR3: CASGWGEPGNTIYF
size: .; J: TRBJ2-3; D: TRBD2; V: TRBV5-1; DNA: TGCGCCAGCAGCCTCGGAAAAGCGGGGTCCGGAGATACGCAGTATTTT; CDR3: CASSLGKAGSGDTQYF
size: .; J: TRBJ1-1; D: TRBD1; V: TRBV20-1; DNA: TGCAGTGCTAGACCTACAGGGGGAGCTTTCTTT; CDR3: CSARPTGGAFF
size: .; J: TRBJ2-7; D: TRBD1; V: TRBV10-3; DNA: TGTGCCATAGACAGGGGAGAGACCGAATCCTACGAGCAGTACTTC; CDR3: CAIDRGETESYEQYF
size: .; J: TRBJ2-7; D: TRBD1; V: TRBV7-9; DNA: TGTGCCAGCAGCTTTAGGACAGGGGACTACGAGCAGTACTTC; CDR3: CASSFRTGDYEQYF
size: .; J: TRBJ1-5; D: .; V: TRBV6-1; DNA: TGTGCCAGCAGTGAAGTTGGGGCAGAGACACCGCCCCAGCATTTT; CDR3: CASSEVGAETPPQHF
size: .; J: TRBJ2-5; D: TRBD2; V: TRBV7-7; DNA: TGTGCTAGCAGTTTACTAGCGGGGGCTCAAGAGACCCAGTACTTC; CDR3: CASSLLAGAQETQYF
size: .; J: TRBJ2-5; D: .; V: TRBV7-2; DNA: TGTGCCAGCAGCTTAGGGGCTAGCCCTAACGAAGAGACCCAGTACTTC; CDR3: CASSLGASPNEETQYF
size: .; J: TRBJ2-3; D: TRBD2; V: TRBV10-3; DNA: TGTGCCATCGATCTTCTGGCGGGAGAAGTAAGAACAGATACGCAGTATTTT; CDR3: CAIDLLAGEVRTDTQYF
size: .; J: TRBJ1-1; D: TRBD1; V: TRBV6-5; DNA: TGTGCCAGCAGTAGCTGGGACAGTAACACTGAAGCTTTCTTT; CDR3: CASSSWDSNTEAFF
size: .; J: TRBJ2-7; D: TRBD2; V: TRBV27; DNA: TGTGCCAGCAGTTCCGGACTAGCGGGAGTATACGAGCAGTACTTC; CDR3: CASSSGLAGVYEQYF
size: .; J: TRBJ2-2; D: TRBD2; V: TRBV7-7; DNA: TGTGCTAGCAGCTTAGGGGAGGGGTCCACCGGGGAGCTGTTTTTT; CDR3: CASSLGEGSTGELFF
size: .; J: TRBJ2-3; D: TRBD2; V: TRBV19; DNA: TGTGCCAGTAGCCTCCCCCCAGGGACTAGCGAGTTCACAGATACGCAGTATTTT; CDR3: CASSLPPGTSEFTDTQYF
size: .; J: TRBJ2-3; D: .; V: TRBV6-5; DNA: TGTGCCAGCAGTTACTCGCCCGGGTCGGGGACGCAGTATTTT; CDR3: CASSYSPGSGTQYF
size: .; J: TRBJ2-1; D: TRBD2; V: TRBV5-1; DNA: TGCGCCAGCAGCTTGGACCCCCTAGCGGGTAACAATGAGCAGTTCTTC; CDR3: CASSLDPLAGNNEQFF
size: .; J: TRBJ2-2; D: .; V: TRBV19; DNA: TGTGCCAGTAGTATAGCCGAGCCTATCACCGGGGAGCTGTTTTTT; CDR3: CASSIAEPITGELFF
size: .; J: TRBJ1-2; D: TRBD1; V: TRBV5-4; DNA: TGTGCCAGCAGCATGACAGGGTTGGACTATGGCTACACCTTC; CDR3: CASSMTGLDYGYTF
size: .; J: TRBJ1-2; D: TRBD1; V: TRBV5-1; DNA: TGCGCCAGCAGAGATCACAGGGGTGGAGAAGGCTACACCTTC; CDR3: CASRDHRGGEGYTF
size: .; J: TRBJ2-7; D: TRBD1; V: TRBV18; DNA: TGTGCCAGCTCACCGGTAACAGGGGTCTACGAGCAGTACTTC; CDR3: CASSPVTGVYEQYF
size: .; J: TRBJ1-5; D: .; V: TRBV28; DNA: TGTGCCAGCAGCAACTATCGTCAGAATCAGCCCCAGCATTTT; CDR3: CASSNYRQNQPQHF
size: .; J: TRBJ1-1; D: TRBD1; V: TRBV28; DNA: TGTGCCAGCAGTTTTTGGAGCAGGGGGCAGGTCACTGAAGCTTTCTTT; CDR3: CASSFWSRGQVTEAFF
size: .; J: TRBJ2-1; D: TRBD1; V: TRBV28; DNA: TGTGCCAGCAAGGCGACAGGGGTCAATGAGCAGTTCTTC; CDR3: CASKATGVNEQFF
size: .; J: TRBJ2-1; D: .; V: TRBV7-9; DNA: TGTGCCAGCAGCCCCCGGGGATACCAGAATGAGCAGTTCTTC; CDR3: CASSPRGYQNEQFF
size: .; J: TRBJ2-7; D: .; V: TRBV4-1; DNA: TGCGCCAGCAGCCAAGAGGGAGGGACAGGAACTTTCTACGAGCAGTACTTC; CDR3: CASSQEGGTGTFYEQYF
size: .; J: TRBJ2-6; D: .; V: TRBV2; DNA: TGTGCCAGCACGGGGGGCGCGGTATCCGGGGCCAACGTCCTGACTTTC; CDR3: CASTGGAVSGANVLTF
size: .; J: TRBJ2-1; D: TRBD2; V: TRBV2; DNA: TGTGCCAGCAGTGAAGGCTTGCGGGGGGGCCTCAATGAGCAGTTCTTC; CDR3: CASSEGLRGGLNEQFF
size: .; J: TRBJ1-3; D: .; V: TRBV5-1; DNA: TGCGCCAGTTCCTGGTCGGACAGCTCTGGAAACACCATATATTTT; CDR3: CASSWSDSSGNTIYF
size: .; J: TRBJ1-4; D: .; V: TRBV6-5; DNA: TGTGCCAGCAGTTACTCCCGGGGAGGCGAAAAACTGTTTTTT; CDR3: CASSYSRGGEKLFF
size: .; J: TRBJ2-4; D: .; V: TRBV6-5; DNA: TGTGCCAGCAGTTACGCCGTAAGGGGCATTCAGTACTTC; CDR3: CASSYAVRGIQYF
size: once; J: TRBJ1-1; D: TRBD1; V: TRBV29-1; DNA: TGCAGCGTTTTGACAGGGCGGTTGAACACTGAAGCTTTCTTT; CDR3: CSVLTGRLNTEAFF
size: .; J: TRBJ2-3; D: .; V: TRBV27; DNA: TGTGCCAGCAGGACAGCTAGCACAGATACGCAGTATTTT; CDR3: CASRTASTDTQYF
size: .; J: TRBJ2-5; D: TRBD2; V: TRBV6-1; DNA: TGTGCCAGCAGTGAAGTCGCTAGCGGGGTTCAAGAGACCCAGTACTTC; CDR3: CASSEVASGVQETQYF
size: .; J: TRBJ2-7; D: .; V: TRBV29-1; DNA: TGCAGCGTTGAGGCCCAGGACTACGAGCAGTACTTC; CDR3: CSVEAQDYEQYF